Below, 29 T cell receptor beta chains from the same sample are listed, as sequenced in a study of cytomegalovirus exposure and HLA in healthy donors. The repertoire was sequenced with immunoSEQ multiplex PCR; TCRdb's copy has only in-frame clones and lacks some. The repertoire holds 30,000 to 40,000 clones, approximately 92% seen once, with 2.5% to 4% in the top ten. The sample consisted of PBMCs. The origin of the receptors is a man in his late teens or twenties in good health and CMV-seronegative.

The CDR3 region has the DNA TGTGCCAGTAGTATGTTCTGGCTTCACACTGAAGCTTTCTTT. It is translated as CASSMFWLHTEAFF. This sequence joins TRBV19 and TRBJ1-1; no clear D. CDR3 length: 14 residues. V was pared by 3 bases and J by 3 bases, with 11 bases between. CDR1 LNHDA and CDR2 SQIVND come from the germline V gene (reference sequence).

The table lists this clone with a count of one. This rearrangement joins TRBV10-1 to TRBJ2-3; D possibly corresponds to TRBD1 (6 bases). Germline V gene data show CDR1 as WNHNN and CDR2 as SYGVQD (reference sequence). The V end lost 4 bases, the J end lost 4 bases, and 9 bases lay between the germline ends. The CDR3 loop spans 13 amino acids. The CDR3 reads CASSAQGSDTQYF. CDR3 in DNA: TGCGCCAGCAGTGCCCAGGGGTCAGATACGCAGTATTTT.

The chain has TRBV9 and TRBJ2-3; D might be TRBD1 (6 bases). V was clipped by 1 base and J by 3 bases, with 12 bases between them. From germline, CDR1 is SGDLS and CDR2 YYNGEE. This CDR3 comprises 15 residues. Here the CDR3 DNA reads TGTGCCAGCAGCGTATGGGCAGGGACAACAGATACGCAGTATTTT. This gives the protein CASSVWAGTTDTQYF.

This rearrangement joins TRBV19 to TRBJ2-7, with D maybe TRBD1 (5 bases). Germline V CDR1 and CDR2: LNHDA, SQIVND (reference sequence). This CDR3 has 15 amino acids. Deletions cut 3 bases from V and 1 base from J, with 13 bases between. The CDR3 DNA reads as TGTGCCAGTAGTATGAGCTTGGGGCAGTCCTACGAGCAGTACTTC. The encoded protein is CASSMSLGQSYEQYF.

V usage is TRBV2 and J usage is TRBJ2-5; possible D gene TRBD2, 5 bases. The V and J ends lost 7 bases and 2 bases respectively, with 8 bases between them. The CDR3 contains 12 residues. The germline V gene encodes CDR1 SNHLY and CDR2 FYNNEI. The CDR3 loop is CASKRTQETQYF. The CDR3 region has the DNA TGTGCCAGCAAGCGGACTCAAGAGACCCAGTACTTC.

In this sample, this clone turned up once. The chain recombines TRBV4-2 with TRBJ1-2, with 12 bases fitting TRBD1. In germline, CDR1 is LGHNA, CDR2 YNFKEQ. V shed 3 bases, J shed 8 bases, and the junction held 7 bases outside the gene matches. The CDR3 loop spans 15 amino acids. CDR3 coding DNA: TGTGCCAGCAGCCAGCCGGGACAGGGGGCTCGGGGCTACACCTTC. It translates to CASSQPGQGARGYTF.

The rearrangement uses TRBV30 and TRBJ2-5; D may be TRBD2 (7 bases). CDR1 is GTSNPN and CDR2 is SVGIG in the germline V gene (reference sequence). Between the trimmed V and J ends, which lost 0 bases and 5 bases, there was a span of 16 bases. The CDR3 is 15 amino acids. CDR3 bases: TGTGCCTGGAGTGTAAAAACAGGGAGGGGGGAGACCCAGTACTTC. This gives the protein CAWSVKTGRGETQYF.

This chain connects TRBV6-6 to TRBJ1-2; possible D gene TRBD1, 5 bases. CDR1 is MNHNY, CDR2 SVGAGI, per germline (reference sequence). V shed 6 bases and J shed 2 bases, with 16 bases lying between them. The CDR3 sequence is 15 residues long. The CDR3 loop is CASSSGRGFNYGYTF. As DNA, the CDR3 is TGTGCCAGCAGCTCAGGGCGGGGTTTCAACTATGGCTACACCTTC.

This clone was picked up one time. V usage is TRBV28 and J usage is TRBJ1-4; no reliable D call. V was pared by 7 bases and J by 8 bases, with 17 bases between. The CDR3 is 14 residues long. Germline V gene data show CDR1 as MDHEN and CDR2 as SYDVKM. The CDR3 reads CASTQPTVGEKLFF. The CDR3 DNA sequence: TGTGCCAGCACCCAGCCCACAGTTGGGGAAAAACTGTTTTTT.

Turning to this clone: This sample includes further DNA sequences coding for the same CDR3. This chain joins TRBV13 and TRBJ1-3; a possible D gene is TRBD1 (6 bases). The CDR3 contains 14 residues. V was cut by 5 bases and J by 4 bases, with 12 bases left in between. The germline V gene encodes CDR1 PRHDT and CDR2 FYEKMQ (reference sequence). Written as DNA, the CDR3 is TGTGCCAGCAGCCTCAGGGGAACCGGAAACACCATATATTTT. Translation: CASSLRGTGNTIYF.

This sequence joins TRBV5-1 and TRBJ2-5, with 8 positions matching TRBD2. With V trimmed by 2 bases and J by 4 bases, 4 bases remained unmatched. The CDR3 length is 14 residues. The germline gives CDR1 SGHRS, CDR2 YFSETQ. CDR3 DNA sequence: TGCGCCAGCAGCTTAGGGCGGGGGGTAGAGACCCAGTACTTC. It codes for CASSLGRGVETQYF.

V is TRBV28 and J is TRBJ2-5; D might be TRBD2 (6 bases). The CDR3 extends over 14 amino acids. V was trimmed by 6 bases and J by 2 bases, leaving 13 bases between them. Germline assignment: CDR1 MDHEN and CDR2 SYDVKM. The CDR3 bases are TGTGCCAGCAGACCAGCCGGGGGTCAAGAGACCCAGTACTTC. Its translation is CASRPAGGQETQYF.

This chain uses TRBV6-6 with TRBJ1-5; D is ambiguous. Trimming left V 8 bases short and J 2 bases short, with 13 bases between. The CDR3 covers 14 residues. CDR1 and CDR2 (germline): MNHNY, SVGAGI (reference sequence). For the CDR3, the DNA is TGTGCCAGCCTGCCGTCAGTTGGCAATCAGCCCCAGCATTTT. This gives the protein CASLPSVGNQPQHF.

Note on this clone: One end of the junction fails to match germline, which may point to a read error. V and J are TRBV9 and TRBJ2-7; perhaps TRBD2 as D (7 bases). This CDR3 is 14 amino acids long. The V gene's germline CDR1 is SGDLS and CDR2 YYNGEE. CDR3 amino acids: CASSVGRGGRYLNF. DNA for the CDR3: TGTGCCAGCAGCGTAGGAAGGGGGGGACGGTATTTGAACTTC.

The chain joins TRBV6-4 to TRBJ2-1; 9 nucleotides match TRBD1. This CDR3 contains 13 residues. The J segment lost 15 bases and the V segment lost 5 bases, leaving 11 bases of the junction unmatched. Per germline, CDR1 MRHNA and CDR2 SNTAGT. The CDR3 DNA follows: TGTGCCAGCAGTCCGGGACAGGGATCCTTGCGGTTCTTC. Its protein is CASSPGQGSLRFF.

The chain uses TRBV28 and TRBJ2-2, with TRBD2 matching 8 bases. V shed 2 bases and J 1 base; nucleotides not matched to a gene: 12. CDR1 and CDR2 (germline): MDHEN, SYDVKM. The CDR3 sequence is 19 residues long. DNA of the CDR3: TGTGCCAGCAGTTTACCCGTACCGAGACTAGCGCTGAACACCGGGGAGCTGTTTTTT. This gives the protein CASSLPVPRLALNTGELFF. Variable domain in full (rest from reference TRBV28 and TRBJ2-2): DVKVTQSSRYLVKRTGEKVFLECVQDMDHENMFWYRQDPGLGLRLIYFSYDVKMKEKGDIPEGYSVSREKKERFSLILESASTNQTSMYLCASSLPVPRLALNTGELFFGEGSRLTVL.

This clone appeared once. Sequence at one end of the junction differs from germline and may be a read error. The rearrangement uses TRBV11-1 and TRBJ2-7, with 7 bases lining up with TRBD1. Germline CDR1 reads SGHAT; CDR2 reads FQDESV (reference sequence). The CDR3 totals 11 residues. CDR3 amino acids: CASSLRDSLHF. CDR3 bases: TGTGCCAGCAGCCTCCGGGACAGCCTGCACTTC.

The V gene is TRBV29-1, the J gene TRBJ2-1, with TRBD2 matching 11 bases. In germline, CDR1 is SQVTM, CDR2 ANQGSEA. The trim removed 7 bases at V and 6 bases at J, leaving 8 bases unmatched. The CDR3 has 14 residues. The CDR3 sequence: CSASRTSGLNEQFF. The CDR3 region has the DNA TGCAGCGCTTCTAGGACTAGCGGGCTCAATGAGCAGTTCTTC.

This chain joins TRBV28 and TRBJ2-7; the D gene is possibly TRBD2 (6 bases). The germline CDR1 and CDR2 sequences are MDHEN and SYDVKM. Trimming took off 4 bases at V and 6 bases at J, with 25 bases between the two ends. The CDR3 length is 17 residues. The CDR3 nucleotides read TGTGCCAGCAGTTCGCCCGGGGGAGGCTTATTAAGAGGCGAGCAGTACTTC. Translated, it gives CASSSPGGGLLRGEQYF.

This chain connects TRBV5-1 to TRBJ2-1; 7 positions match TRBD1. The junction had 10 bases not matched to a gene; V was cut back by 4 bases and J by 9 bases. The germline V gene has CDR1 SGHRS and CDR2 YFSETQ. The CDR3 has 14 residues. Here the CDR3 reads CASSDGQAAGEQFF. CDR3 coding DNA: TGCGCCAGCAGCGACGGACAGGCCGCCGGTGAGCAGTTCTTC. The full variable domain, in which reference TRBV5-1 and TRBJ2-1 provide the parts outside the CDR3, is KAGVTQTPRYLIKTRGQQVTLSCSPISGHRSVSWYQQTPGQGLQFLFEYFSETQRNKGNFPGRFSGRQFSNSRSEMNVSTLELGDSALYLCASSDGQAAGEQFFGPGTRLTVL.

Points on this clone: Other DNA sequences in this specimen translate into the identical CDR3. The rearrangement links TRBV6-1 to TRBJ1-2, with TRBD1 as a possible D gene (6 bases). CDR3 length: 13 amino acids. The germline gives CDR1 MNHNS, CDR2 SASEGT. V dropped 5 bases and J dropped 4 bases, with 11 bases sitting between them. The CDR3 here is CASSMDSSYGYTF. The CDR3 DNA reads TGTGCCAGCAGTATGGACAGCTCCTATGGCTACACCTTC.

The J gene is TRBJ2-1, the V gene TRBV6-5; D might be TRBD2 (5 bases). Trimming shortened V by 10 bases and J by 0 bases, and 16 bases separated the two germline ends. This CDR3 has 15 amino acids. The germline V gene has CDR1 MNHEY and CDR2 SVGAGI. The CDR3 region has the DNA TGTGCCACCAAGAGCGGAGGTGTCTCCTACAATGAGCAGTTCTTC. Protein product: CATKSGGVSYNEQFF.

The rearrangement uses TRBV18 and TRBJ1-5; the match to TRBD1 covers 9 bases. V was clipped by 4 bases and J by 7 bases; unmatched bases: 8. The CDR3 has 15 amino acids. Germline CDR1 reads KGHSH; CDR2 reads LQKENI. Here the CDR3 DNA reads TGTGCCAGCTCACTCGCCGGGACAGGGAACCAGCCCCAGCATTTT. This translates into CASSLAGTGNQPQHF.

V usage is TRBV6-5 and J usage is TRBJ2-4; possibly TRBD1 for D (5 bases). Germline CDR1 and CDR2: MNHEY and SVGAGI. The CDR3 extends over 14 amino acids. Trimming removed 0 bases from V and 8 bases from J, with 11 bases in between. The CDR3, as DNA: TGTGCCAGCAGTTACTCTAGCAGGGCTGACATTCAGTACTTC. This codes for CASSYSSRADIQYF.

The chain is built from TRBV28 and TRBJ2-5; D possibly corresponds to TRBD1 (6 bases). Trimming removed 10 bases at V and 7 bases at J, with 19 bases between. From germline, CDR1 is MDHEN and CDR2 SYDVKM. The CDR3 totals 13 residues. CDR3 sequence (DNA): TGTGCCACCGTACGAACAGGGATCGGGACCCAGTACTTC. Encoded protein: CATVRTGIGTQYF.

The J gene is TRBJ2-3, the V gene TRBV2; tentative D call: TRBD2 (5 bases). V shed 7 bases and J shed 6 bases, with 14 bases lying between them. This CDR3 is built from 13 residues. The germline gives CDR1 SNHLY, CDR2 FYNNEI. This CDR3 is CASKGGPRDTQYF. The CDR3 nucleotides are TGTGCCAGCAAGGGCGGGCCCCGGGATACGCAGTATTTT.

The chain carries TRBV5-6 and TRBJ2-7; the match to TRBD1 covers 8 bases. J lost 4 bases, V lost 4 bases, and 7 bases had no gene match. Looked up from germline, CDR1 is SGHDT and CDR2 is YYEEEE. The CDR3 covers 14 residues. CDR3 residues: CASSPTGVPYEQYF. The CDR3 coding sequence is TGTGCCAGCAGCCCGACAGGGGTCCCGTACGAGCAGTACTTC.

The genes are TRBV11-2 and TRBJ2-2; D is ambiguous. From germline, CDR1 is SGHAT and CDR2 FQNNGV. V lost 2 bases to trimming and J lost 4 bases, with 8 bases between them. The CDR3 loop spans 14 amino acids. The CDR3: CASSLRTTTGELFF. The CDR3 nucleotides read TGTGCCAGCAGCTTACGAACTACCACCGGGGAGCTGTTTTTT. Variable domain in full (rest from reference TRBV11-2 and TRBJ2-2): EAGVAQSPRYKIIEKRQSVAFWCNPISGHATLYWYQQILGQGPKLLIQFQNNGVVDDSQLPKDRFSAERLKGVDSTLKIQPAKLEDSAVYLCASSLRTTTGELFFGEGSRLTVL.

The chain couples TRBV28 to TRBJ1-1, with D possibly TRBD1 on 6 matching bases. The CDR3 is 14 amino acids. The V end lost 7 bases, the J end lost 1 base, and 13 bases lay between the germline ends. From germline, CDR1 is MDHEN and CDR2 SYDVKM. The DNA for the CDR3 is TGTGCCAGCACCGACGTACAGGGGAACACTGAAGCTTTCTTT. Its translation: CASTDVQGNTEAFF.